This T cell receptor beta chain emerged from a study of blood T cell repertoires in COVID-19. The repertoire was sequenced with immunoSEQ multiplex PCR; TCRdb's copy has only in-frame clones and lacks some. The sample consists of about 200,000 clones, 85% to 90% of them appearing once. V shed 4 bases, J shed 9 bases, and the junction held 11 bases outside the gene matches. The CDR3 spans 16 residues. CDR1 is MDHEN, CDR2 SYDVKM, per germline. The gene calls are TRBV28 and TRBJ2-1; TRBD2 matches 11 bases. The origin of this receptor is a man in his fifties or sixties who had recovered from COVID-19. Material for sequencing was peripheral blood. The CDR3 is CASSSFASGRYIEQFF. The CDR3 DNA follows: TGTGCCAGCAGTTCATTCGCTAGCGGGAGGTATATTGAGCAGTTCTTC.